The 19 T cell receptor beta chains in this list originate from one sample, sequenced in a study of radiation and T cells in renal cell carcinoma. Data came from immunoSEQ multiplex PCR; TCRdb stores just in-frame clones and leaves some out. The repertoire holds about 130,000 clones, 80% to 90% seen once, with approximately 2% in the top ten. Stated time point: blood 2 weeks post-SBRT. Treatment given: 15 Gy SBRT to primary tumor, nephrectomy 4 weeks later. Sequencing was performed on blood, taken from a patient whose treatment included radiotherapy and nephrectomy. The receptors were sampled from an older woman with renal cell carcinoma.

The count of this clone is one. This chain links TRBV19 with TRBJ2-7, with D unclear. The CDR3 sequence is 14 residues long. V lost 4 bases and J 6 bases, leaving 16 bases between the germline ends. Germline V gene lookup returns CDR1 LNHDA and CDR2 SQIVND (reference sequence). Written as DNA, the CDR3 is TGTGCCAGTAGTACCTCGCGAAGGCTGGGCGAGCAGTACTTC. Protein product: CASSTSRRLGEQYF.

The CDR3 spells CASSVGDTGELFF. CDR3 DNA: TGTGCCAGCAGCGTAGGGGATACCGGGGAGCTGTTTTTT. V gene TRBV9 combines with J gene TRBJ2-2; D not resolved. Germline loops: CDR1 SGDLS, CDR2 YYNGEE. V lost 0 bases to trimming and J lost 5 bases, with 5 bases between them. The CDR3 sequence is 13 residues long. The full variable domain, rest sourced from reference TRBV9 and TRBJ2-2, is DSGVTQTPKHLITATGQRVTLRCSPRSGDLSVYWYQQSLDQGLQFLIQYYNGEERAKGNILERFSAQQFPDLHSELNLSSLELGDSALYFCASSVGDTGELFFGEGSRLTVL.

This clone was seen a single time. The chain employs TRBV10-3 and TRBJ2-1; TRBD2 aligns across 11 bases. The V and J ends lost 2 bases and 7 bases, in that order; junction bases with no gene match: 4. Germline CDR1 is ENHRY and CDR2 is SYGVKD. The CDR3 consists of 15 residues. The CDR3 nucleotides read TGTGCCATCAGTGAGCAACTAGCGGGAGATAATGAGCAGTTCTTC. This encodes CAISEQLAGDNEQFF.

The V call is TRBV18, the J call TRBJ1-1, with TRBD1 as a possible D gene (5 bases). CDR1 and CDR2 from the germline V gene are KGHSH and LQKENI. V was pared by 3 bases and J by 3 bases, with 11 bases between. The CDR3 has 14 amino acids. As DNA, the CDR3 is TGTGCCAGCTCACCGGGGGGGGATTACACTGAAGCTTTCTTT. It specifies CASSPGGDYTEAFF.

This chain links TRBV4-3 with TRBJ2-7; 10 bases fit TRBD2. CDR3 size: 15 residues. With 3 bases clipped from V and 3 bases from J, the junction kept 5 bases outside the gene matches. Germline V lookup: CDR1 LGHNA, CDR2 YSLEER. The CDR3 is CASSQLSGRGYEQYF. The CDR3 nucleotides read TGCGCCAGCAGCCAGCTCAGCGGGAGGGGCTACGAGCAGTACTTC.

V is TRBV28 and J is TRBJ2-7; D is tentatively TRBD1 or TRBD2 (6 bases each). Deletions cut 3 bases from V and 3 bases from J, with 12 bases between. The germline V gene encodes CDR1 MDHEN and CDR2 SYDVKM. The CDR3 is made up of 14 amino acids. CDR3 sequence (DNA): TGTGCCAGCAGTTTTAGGGGGACTGTCTACGAGCAGTACTTC. Its protein product is CASSFRGTVYEQYF.

The chain uses TRBV7-9 and TRBJ2-1; 9 nucleotides align to TRBD1. CDR1 is SEHNR, CDR2 FQNEAQ, per germline (reference sequence). The CDR3 extends over 17 amino acids. V lost 5 bases, J lost 7 bases, and 15 bases stayed unmatched. The CDR3 nucleotides read TGTGCCAGCAGCCGATTAACCGGGACAGGGTCTACAAATGAGCAGTTCTTC. Its translation: CASSRLTGTGSTNEQFF.

This chain uses TRBV18 with TRBJ1-5; D is perhaps TRBD1 (5 bases). Germline CDR1 and CDR2: KGHSH and LQKENI. The CDR3 extends over 15 amino acids. With 1 base removed from V and 3 bases from J, the gap between germline ends came to 10 bases. The CDR3 DNA sequence: TGTGCCAGCTCACCACTCCAGGGCAACAATCAGCCCCAGCATTTT. Protein sequence: CASSPLQGNNQPQHF.

This clone was seen only once. The J gene is TRBJ1-3, the V gene TRBV6-1; 8 bases agree with TRBD1. V lost 2 bases and J lost 7; bases outside the gene matches: 4. The germline gives CDR1 MNHNS, CDR2 SASEGT. The CDR3 runs to 14 residues. CDR3 in DNA: TGTGCCAGCAGTGAACTCGGACAGGGTAACACCATATATTTT. This encodes CASSELGQGNTIYF.

The V and J genes are TRBV30 and TRBJ1-2, with unresolved D. CDR3 length: 16 residues. The germline V gene encodes CDR1 GTSNPN and CDR2 SVGIG (reference sequence). The V end lost 0 bases, the J end lost 3 bases, and 17 bases lay between the germline ends. The CDR3 DNA sequence: TGTGCCTGGAGTGTGTCGGGCTACAGTTATTACTATGGCTACACCTTC. Its protein is CAWSVSGYSYYYGYTF.

The chain couples TRBV5-6 to TRBJ1-5; D not certain. CDR1 and CDR2 from the germline V gene are SGHDT and YYEEEE. V was pared by 6 bases and J by 7 bases, with 17 bases between. This CDR3 spans 14 amino acids. In DNA, the CDR3 is TGTGCCAGCAACTTTGGCATTAGTAACCAGCCCCAGCATTTT. The encoded protein is CASNFGISNQPQHF.

V is TRBV19 and J is TRBJ2-7, with D perhaps TRBD1 (6 bases). Germline-derived CDR1 and CDR2 are LNHDA and SQIVND (reference sequence). V shed 3 bases and J shed 5 bases, with 20 bases lying between them. CDR3 size: 16 residues. CDR3 DNA: TGTGCCAGTAGTATCGCCCGACGGCAGGGGATCCACGAGCAGTACTTC. This encodes CASSIARRQGIHEQYF.

This rearrangement joins TRBV15 to TRBJ1-3, with D uncertain. The germline V gene encodes CDR1 LNHNV and CDR2 YYDKDF (reference sequence). V was shortened by 0 bases and J by 4 bases, with 10 bases between the two germline ends. The CDR3 sequence is 15 residues long. Here the CDR3 DNA reads TGTGCCACCAGCAGAGATCGAGGCGACGGAAACACCATATATTTT. This translates into CATSRDRGDGNTIYF. Together with reference TRBV15 and TRBJ1-3, the CDR3 gives the full variable domain: DAMVIQNPRYQVTQFGKPVTLSCSQTLNHNVMYWYQQKSSQAPKLLFHYYDKDFNNEADTPDNFQSRRPNTSFCFLDIRSPGLGDTAMYLCATSRDRGDGNTIYFGEGSWLTVV.

The chain recombines TRBV28 with TRBJ2-7, with D uncertain. The V gene lost 7 bases and the J gene lost 3 bases, with 13 bases spanning the gap. CDR1 and CDR2 from the germline V gene are MDHEN and SYDVKM. The CDR3 contains 13 residues. The CDR3, as DNA: TGTGCCAGCACTCTCGACACCTACTACGAGCAGTACTTC. Protein sequence: CASTLDTYYEQYF.

The J gene is TRBJ2-7, the V gene TRBV7-2, with D possibly matching TRBD2 (5 bases). Trimming left V 5 bases short and J 7 bases short, with 15 bases between. CDR1 SGHTA and CDR2 FQGNSA come from the germline V gene. The CDR3 covers 13 residues. CDR3 region: CASSRTLAREQYF. The CDR3, as DNA: TGTGCCAGCAGCCGGACCTTAGCGAGAGAGCAGTACTTC.

V usage is TRBV6-1 and J usage is TRBJ2-7; D unclear. The CDR3 runs 14 residues. V was trimmed by 2 bases and J by 2 bases, leaving 10 bases between them. Germline CDR1 and CDR2: MNHNS and SASEGT. For the CDR3, the DNA is TGTGCCAGCAGTGAACTACGGAGCACCTACGAGCAGTACTTC. As protein: CASSELRSTYEQYF.

Concerning this clone itself: Within the sample, other DNA sequences also encode this same CDR3. The chain couples TRBV5-1 to TRBJ2-5; D is possibly TRBD1 or TRBD2 (5 bases each). V lost 4 bases to trimming and J lost 5 bases, with 12 bases between them. The CDR3 runs 13 residues. Looked up from germline, CDR1 is SGHRS and CDR2 is YFSETQ. As DNA, the CDR3 is TGCGCCAGCAGCGGGGGTTTGCAGGAGACCCAGTACTTC. It is translated as CASSGGLQETQYF.

This sequence joins TRBV15 and TRBJ2-2; D tentatively fits TRBD1 or TRBD2 (5 bases each). V was pared by 4 bases and J by 0 bases, with 12 bases between. Per germline, CDR1 LNHNV and CDR2 YYDKDF (reference sequence). The CDR3 covers 16 residues. This CDR3 reads CATSKAGTANTGELFF. CDR3 in DNA: TGTGCCACCAGCAAAGCCGGGACGGCGAACACCGGGGAGCTGTTTTTT.

This clone was observed a few times. The chain employs TRBV9 and TRBJ2-2; D is undetermined. Germline assignment: CDR1 SGDLS and CDR2 YYNGEE. The CDR3 consists of 13 residues. The V end lost 3 bases, the J end lost 7 bases, and 10 bases lay between the germline ends. The CDR3 reads CASSGPAVGELFF. In nucleotides, the CDR3 is TGTGCCAGCAGCGGGCCAGCAGTCGGGGAGCTGTTTTTT.